Below, 10 T cell receptor beta chains from the same sample are listed, as sequenced in a study of OX40 agonist ivuxolimab in advanced cancers. The data were produced by immunoSEQ multiplex PCR, yet TCRdb's version contains in-frame clones alone and is incomplete. The sample contains 85,000 to 100,000 clones, 70% to 85% of which appear only once. Material: CD4+ or CD8+ T cells sorted from blood, obtained in a trial of the OX40 agonist ivuxolimab. Source of these receptors: an adult with an advanced solid tumor such as melanoma, head and neck, liver or kidney cancer.

The chain is built from TRBV4-3 and TRBJ2-3, with a tentative D call TRBD1 (6 bases). This CDR3 is 13 amino acids long. Germline values: CDR1 LGHNA, CDR2 YSLEER. The V end was cut by 3 bases, the J end by 2 bases, with 6 bases between. The DNA of the CDR3 is TGCGCCAGCAGCCAGGGGGCCACAGATACGCAGTATTTT. It yields the protein CASSQGATDTQYF.

The chain has TRBV18 and TRBJ2-1; 10 bases are a match to TRBD1. With V trimmed by 4 bases and J by 8 bases, 5 bases remained unmatched. CDR3 length: 14 residues. Germline V lookup: CDR1 KGHSH, CDR2 LQKENI. The CDR3 DNA is TGTGCCAGCTCACTTGACAGGGGGCGCGATGAGCAGTTCTTC. This gives the protein CASSLDRGRDEQFF.

V usage is TRBV5-1 and J usage is TRBJ1-1, with D possibly being TRBD1 (5 bases). The CDR3 runs to 15 residues. V was shortened by 0 bases and J by 1 base, with 10 bases between the two germline ends. Germline CDR1 SGHRS, CDR2 YFSETQ. The CDR3: CASSLAGLGNTEAFF. The CDR3 bases are TGCGCCAGCAGCTTGGCGGGACTGGGGAACACTGAAGCTTTCTTT.

This chain joins TRBV29-1 and TRBJ1-1; 10 nucleotides line up with TRBD1. The CDR3 contains 14 residues. Trimming cost V 5 bases and J 4 bases; bases outside gene matches: 7. Germline V gene sequence: CDR1 SQVTM, CDR2 ANQGSEA. Here the CDR3 DNA reads TGCAGCGTTTTCGACAGGGGGCAAGGCACTGAAGCTTTCTTT. Its translation is CSVFDRGQGTEAFF.

The chain joins TRBV6-1 to TRBJ2-5, with 7 nucleotides matching TRBD1. The CDR3 contains 13 residues. CDR1 is MNHNS, CDR2 SASEGT, per germline. The ends lost 6 bases at V and 5 bases at J; junction bases unmatched: 6. In nucleotides, the CDR3 is TGTGCCAGCAGAGACAGGGTCGGGGAGACCCAGTACTTC. Encoded protein: CASRDRVGETQYF.

J is TRBJ1-5 and V is TRBV11-1; D gene uncertain. This CDR3 has 14 amino acids. Germline CDR1 reads SGHAT; CDR2 reads FQDESV (reference sequence). V lost 0 bases, J lost 0 bases, and 3 bases lay in between. The CDR3 DNA is TGTGCCAGCAGCTTAGCAGATAGCAATCAGCCCCAGCATTTT. Translation gives CASSLADSNQPQHF.

The V and J genes are TRBV5-5 and TRBJ2-5, with 7 bases fitting TRBD2. The CDR3 extends over 16 amino acids. CDR1 and CDR2 (germline): SGHKS, YYEKEE (reference sequence). Germline trimming cut 4 bases from V and 10 bases from J; bases unmatched to any gene: 19. CDR3 amino acids: CASSPNTPGPGGHQYF. DNA for the CDR3: TGTGCCAGCAGCCCGAACACCCCGGGACCGGGAGGACACCAGTACTTC. Drawing the rest from reference TRBV5-5 and TRBJ2-5, the complete variable domain is DAGVTQSPTHLIKTRGQQVTLRCSPISGHKSVSWYQQVLGQGPQFIFQYYEKEERGRGNFPDRFSARQFPNYSSELNVNALLLGDSALYLCASSPNTPGPGGHQYFGPGTRLLVL.

The chain employs TRBV7-9 and TRBJ2-5; D perhaps matches TRBD2 (5 bases). The CDR3 length is 14 residues. Germline CDR1 and CDR2: SEHNR and FQNEAQ (reference sequence). The V gene lost 2 bases and the J gene lost 1 base, with 8 bases spanning the gap. Here the CDR3 reads CASSLSGIQETQYF. CDR3 coding DNA: TGTGCCAGCAGCTTAAGCGGAATCCAAGAGACCCAGTACTTC.

This chain uses TRBV28 with TRBJ1-1; a weak D match, TRBD1 (5 bases). V was pared by 1 base and J by 5 bases, with 11 bases between. The CDR3 sequence is 14 residues long. Germline-derived CDR1 and CDR2 are MDHEN and SYDVKM. CDR3 DNA: TGTGCCAGCAGTTTATCCGGGGCACGGACTGAAGCTTTCTTT. The encoded protein is CASSLSGARTEAFF.

This sequence joins TRBV7-8 and TRBJ2-7; 7 bases line up with TRBD2. The V segment lost 8 bases and the J segment 6 bases; nucleotides outside the gene matches: 10. Per germline, CDR1 SGHVS and CDR2 FQNEAQ. The CDR3 covers 13 residues. The CDR3 loop is CASSWAGVSEQYF. DNA for the CDR3: TGTGCCAGCTCTTGGGCGGGAGTCTCCGAGCAGTACTTC.